This TCR beta chain was recorded in a study of blood T cell repertoires in COVID-19. Clones were sequenced by immunoSEQ multiplex PCR, and TCRdb holds only the in-frame ones, with some missing. The data show approximately 70,000 clones, with approximately 89% seen just once and approximately 35% held by the top ten. The V end was cut by 2 bases, the J end by 1 base, with 11 bases between. Per germline, CDR1 MNHEY and CDR2 SVGAGI. The CDR3 length is 15 residues. Input material: peripheral blood. V is TRBV6-5 and J is TRBJ2-5, with D possibly matching TRBD2 (5 bases). This receptor was taken from an elderly woman with active or convalescent COVID-19. Here the CDR3 DNA reads TGTGCCAGCAGTTACAACGGCGGGCGCCAAGAGACCCAGTACTTC. Protein sequence: CASSYNGGRQETQYF.